This T cell receptor beta chain was sequenced for a study of CD8+CD57+ T cells in acquired aplastic anemia. At the level of the study: Sorted cells (CD4+ and CD8+) yielded DNA amounts that averaged roughly 3.2 ug.

To note about this clonotype: What it binds is unknown.

This CDR3 has 15 amino acids. Germline values: CDR1 SGHVS, CDR2 FQNEAQ. V shed 4 bases and J 9 bases; nucleotides not matched to a gene: 8. Using genomic DNA as the template, TCR beta VDJ and CDR3 profiling was carried out. TCRdb independently ran MiXCR on the reads; one entry per CDR3 protein. Altogether more than 150,000 distinct CDR3 sequences are present, under 70% being singletons, with the ten largest covering around 42%. Study-wide results and limits: Controls and patients did not differ significantly in CD8+ Simpson's diversity. Researchers report that about 29 CD8+ CDR3 sequences appeared in both patients and controls.

This chain uses TRBV7-8 with TRBJ1-6; 8 nucleotides agree with TRBD1. The clonotype originates from a human donor with severe aplastic anemia or a healthy control (not recorded which). Sample: sorted CD4+, CD8+, or CD8+CD57+ T cells (not recorded which) from PBMCs. The CDR3 here is CASSYTTGDPSPLHF. CDR3 sequence (DNA): TGTGCCAGCAGCTACACGACAGGGGACCCTTCACCCCTCCACTTT.